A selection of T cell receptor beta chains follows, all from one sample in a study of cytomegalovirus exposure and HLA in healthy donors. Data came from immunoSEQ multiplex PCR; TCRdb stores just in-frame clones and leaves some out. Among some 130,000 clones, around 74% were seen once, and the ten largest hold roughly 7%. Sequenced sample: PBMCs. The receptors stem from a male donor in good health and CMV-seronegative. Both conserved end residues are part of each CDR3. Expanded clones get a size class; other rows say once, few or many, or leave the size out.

CASKGQAEGFYEQYF TRBJ2-7 - TRBV28
CASSQGLGSSFDTQYF TRBJ2-3 - TRBV4-2
CASSPRTSGRDNEQFF TRBJ2-1 - TRBV28
CASSTPNAGGYNEQFF TRBJ2-1 few TRBV28
CASRETAGVDTQYF TRBJ2-3 - TRBV5-1
CASSQKRTNTGELFF TRBJ2-2 - TRBV7-9
CASSLIGGQNTEAFF TRBJ1-1 few TRBV5-1
CASSLGGAGGEYEQYF TRBJ2-7 few TRBV7-9
CASSRGVAGGPGYEQYF - few TRBV27
CASSLGLAGRTGTDTQYF TRBJ2-3 - TRBV5-6
CASSYRGSGEQYF TRBJ2-7 - TRBV11-2
CASSMGTAYEQYF TRBJ2-7 - TRBV7-9
CASSQGYGTYEQYF TRBJ2-7 once TRBV4-3
CASSGGRNNQPQHF TRBJ1-5 - TRBV6-1
CASSILAGSSYEQYF TRBJ2-7 - TRBV19
CSSSLRPREKLFF TRBJ1-4 - TRBV7-9
CSVGQGERSGYTF TRBJ1-2 - TRBV29-1
CASTQEGANYGYTF TRBJ1-2 once TRBV6-1
CASSVYGGTGGRETQYF TRBJ2-5 - TRBV9
CASSPRRGTYEQYF TRBJ2-7 - TRBV27
CASSQGYGLAATNTGELFF TRBJ2-2 few TRBV4-2
CASTLRGRGYEQYF - - TRBV28
CASSQEYPETQYF TRBJ2-5 few TRBV14
CASSRDSYNSPLHF TRBJ1-6 once TRBV7-8